Presented here are 23 T cell receptor beta chains from one specimen sequenced in a study of blood T cell repertoires in COVID-19. Some clones are missing from TCRdb's copy, which holds only in-frame ones; the method was immunoSEQ multiplex PCR. The sample comprises approximately 200,000 clones, more than 75% of which are singletons, and roughly 20% rests with the top ten. The sequenced sample consisted of peripheral blood. The receptors come from a person aged 70 to 80 with COVID-19, enrolled during active disease.

The chain has TRBV28 and TRBJ1-4, with TRBD1 matching 9 bases. Germline V CDR1 and CDR2: MDHEN, SYDVKM. The CDR3 loop spans 15 amino acids. Trimming took 4 bases from V and 6 from J; bases not matched to a gene: 6. The CDR3 bases are TGTGCCAGCAGTTCCACAGGGGGCTTGTATGAAAAACTGTTTTTT. This encodes CASSSTGGLYEKLFF.

The V and J genes are TRBV7-9 and TRBJ2-1, with 8 bases aligning to TRBD2. V trimming: 1 base; J trimming: 7 bases; junction bases outside the gene matches: 9. CDR1 and CDR2 (germline): SEHNR, FQNEAQ (reference sequence). The CDR3 length is 16 residues. The CDR3 loop is CASSLVGAGAENEQFF. The CDR3 nucleotides are TGTGCCAGCAGCTTAGTCGGAGCGGGGGCAGAAAATGAGCAGTTCTTC.

As DNA, the CDR3 is TGTGCCAGCAGCACCGGGACAGGGGTTGGGTATGGCTACACCTTC. Translated, it gives CASSTGTGVGYGYTF. The rearrangement links TRBV5-5 to TRBJ1-2, with TRBD1 identical over 10 bases. This CDR3 spans 15 amino acids. CDR1 is SGHKS and CDR2 is YYEKEE in the germline V gene (reference sequence). Germline trimming cut 4 bases from V and 5 bases from J; bases unmatched to any gene: 8.

The CDR3 DNA reads as TGTGCCACCTTCGGGACAGACAATGAGCAGTTCTTC. This encodes CATFGTDNEQFF. The V call is TRBV28, the J call TRBJ2-1; 7 bases agree with TRBD1. Germline V gene lookup returns CDR1 MDHEN and CDR2 SYDVKM. Unmatched junction bases numbered 5, after V lost 10 bases and J lost 5 bases. This CDR3 has 12 residues.

V and J are TRBV2 and TRBJ2-7; 10 bases match TRBD2. The ends lost 7 bases at V and 7 bases at J; junction bases unmatched: 7. This CDR3 has 13 amino acids. The germline CDR1 and CDR2 sequences are SNHLY and FYNNEI. CDR3 protein: CASNLAGAGEQYF. As DNA, the CDR3 is TGTGCCAGCAATCTAGCGGGAGCGGGGGAGCAGTACTTC. Filled out from reference TRBV2 and TRBJ2-7, the complete variable domain reads EPEVTQTPSHQVTQMGQEVILRCVPISNHLYFYWYRQILGQKVEFLVSFYNNEISEKSEIFDDQFSVERPDGSNFTLKIRSTKLEDSAMYFCASNLAGAGEQYFGPGTRLTVT.

The sample holds a few counts of this clone. V and J are TRBV7-2 and TRBJ2-4, with 9 bases matching TRBD2. Germline trimming cut 1 base from V and 0 bases from J; bases unmatched to any gene: 10. The CDR3 has 19 amino acids. Germline loops: CDR1 SGHTA, CDR2 FQGNSA. CDR3 in amino acids: CASSLGAGGPHVAKNIQYF. Written as DNA, the CDR3 is TGTGCCAGCAGCTTAGGGGCGGGAGGGCCCCACGTAGCCAAAAACATTCAGTACTTC.

The chain carries TRBV7-9 and TRBJ2-5; D gene uncertain. Deletions cut 4 bases from V and 5 bases from J, with 8 bases between. The CDR3 covers 12 residues. Germline V lookup: CDR1 SEHNR, CDR2 FQNEAQ (reference sequence). The CDR3: CASSWPPETQYF. DNA of the CDR3: TGTGCCAGCAGCTGGCCTCCGGAGACCCAGTACTTC.

With regard to this clone: Other DNA sequences within the sample encode an identical CDR3. The chain carries TRBV6-5 and TRBJ1-3; D not certain. CDR1 MNHEY and CDR2 SVGAGI come from the germline V gene. V was pared by 0 bases and J by 0 bases, with 9 bases between. The CDR3 is made up of 16 amino acids. CDR3 DNA sequence: TGTGCCAGCAGTTACTCGAGAGGGAGCTCTGGAAACACCATATATTTT. It yields the protein CASSYSRGSSGNTIYF.

This chain connects TRBV3-1 (or the pseudogene TRBV3-2) to TRBJ2-7; 13 bases agree with TRBD2. From germline, CDR1 is LGHDT and CDR2 YNNKEL (reference sequence). CDR3 length: 17 amino acids. After removal of 3 bases from V and 5 bases from J, the junction contained 10 bases not matched to a gene. CDR3 protein: CASSQEGGLAGRNEQYF. CDR3 nucleotides: TGTGCCAGCAGCCAGGAAGGGGGACTAGCGGGGCGGAACGAGCAGTACTTC.

The chain has TRBV11-2 and TRBJ2-1, with TRBD2 matching over 8 bases. The trim removed 2 bases at V and 8 bases at J, leaving 14 bases unmatched. The germline V gene has CDR1 SGHAT and CDR2 FQNNGV. This CDR3 comprises 17 residues. The chain's CDR3 is CASSLFLAVAGPDEQFF. Written as DNA, the CDR3 is TGTGCCAGCAGCTTATTTCTTGCGGTAGCGGGGCCCGATGAGCAGTTCTTC.

This clone appeared once. The rearrangement links TRBV10-3 to TRBJ1-3; 7 bases line up with TRBD1. The CDR3 extends over 15 amino acids. With 7 bases clipped from V and 0 bases from J, the junction kept 6 bases outside the gene matches. Germline V lookup: CDR1 ENHRY, CDR2 SYGVKD. Written as DNA, the CDR3 is TGTGCCATCAAGGACAGGAATCTCTCTGGAAACACCATATATTTT. Amino acid sequence: CAIKDRNLSGNTIYF.

V and J are TRBV9 and TRBJ1-3; 8 bases are shared with TRBD1. After removal of 0 bases from V and 2 bases from J, the junction contained 4 bases not matched to a gene. The CDR3 covers 16 residues. CDR1 is SGDLS, CDR2 YYNGEE, per germline. The CDR3 region has the DNA TGTGCCAGCAGCGTAGCACCACAGGGGGCTGGAAACACCATATATTTT. Its protein product is CASSVAPQGAGNTIYF.

This chain uses TRBV30 with TRBJ1-2; the match to TRBD1 covers 8 bases. Trimming at V came to 4 bases and at J to 6 bases, leaving 10 bases not matched to a gene. CDR1 and CDR2 (germline): GTSNPN, SVGIG (reference sequence). The CDR3 is 14 residues long. CDR3 bases: TGTGCCTGGACCCGACAGGGGACGGGCGATGGCTACACCTTC. This encodes CAWTRQGTGDGYTF.

The rearrangement links TRBV30 to TRBJ1-1; no firm D call. CDR1 and CDR2 (germline): GTSNPN, SVGIG (reference sequence). The CDR3 extends over 14 amino acids. Between the trimmed V and J ends, which lost 0 bases and 7 bases, there was a span of 15 bases. This chain's CDR3 is CAWSVPIGLGEAFF. CDR3 sequence (DNA): TGTGCCTGGAGTGTACCTATCGGGTTAGGTGAAGCTTTCTTT.

The chain uses TRBV5-1 and TRBJ1-4; 7 bases are a match to TRBD1. J was trimmed by 0 bases and V by 0 bases; bases with no gene match: 8. Germline lookup yields CDR1 SGHRS and CDR2 YFSETQ. There are 18 residues in the CDR3. The CDR3 region is CASSLVVGTVPTNEKLFF. The DNA for the CDR3 is TGCGCCAGCAGCTTGGTTGTCGGGACAGTCCCAACTAATGAAAAACTGTTTTTT.

This chain uses TRBV5-6 with TRBJ2-7; 9 bases match TRBD2. Germline V gives CDR1 SGHDT, CDR2 YYEEEE. This CDR3 has 17 amino acids. With V trimmed by 2 bases and J by 1 base, 10 bases remained unmatched. Written as DNA, the CDR3 is TGTGCCAGCAGCTTTGGGGCCCTAGCGGGACTATCCTACGAGCAGTACTTC. It is translated as CASSFGALAGLSYEQYF.

The chain is built from TRBV25-1 and TRBJ1-4; TRBD1 matches at 9 bases. The trim removed 4 bases at V and 4 bases at J, leaving 7 bases unmatched. The CDR3 consists of 16 residues. CDR1 and CDR2 (germline): MGHDK, SYGVNS. The CDR3 DNA follows: TGTGCCAGCAGTGCATCACCGGGACAGGGTAATGAAAAACTGTTTTTT. Its translation: CASSASPGQGNEKLFF.

The chain carries TRBV10-2 and TRBJ2-7; 8 positions agree with TRBD2. J gave up 4 bases and V 6 bases, and 8 bases lay outside the gene matches. The CDR3 sequence is 14 residues long. CDR1 is WSHSY, CDR2 SAAADI, per germline. The CDR3 here is CASRQSGSNYEQYF. The CDR3 DNA reads TGCGCCAGCAGACAGAGCGGGAGTAATTACGAGCAGTACTTC.

The chain couples TRBV7-8 to TRBJ1-1; D not resolved. Germline V lookup: CDR1 SGHVS, CDR2 FQNEAQ. Trimming shortened V by 1 base and J by 0 bases, and 9 bases separated the two germline ends. The length of the CDR3 is 15 residues. The CDR3 region has the DNA TGTGCCAGCAGCTTAGTTGGCAGAATGAACACTGAAGCTTTCTTT. Translated: CASSLVGRMNTEAFF.

The chain employs TRBV14 and TRBJ1-4, with D unresolved. Trimming stripped 2 bases from V and 12 bases from J, with 10 bases between. CDR3 size: 12 residues. From germline, CDR1 is SGHDN and CDR2 FVKESK. The CDR3 loop reads CASSQSSVQLFF. The CDR3 DNA follows: TGTGCCAGCAGCCAAAGCTCGGTACAACTGTTTTTT.

The rearrangement joins TRBV29-1 to TRBJ1-1; D remains ambiguous. The CDR3 is 12 amino acids. Germline assignment: CDR1 SQVTM and CDR2 ANQGSEA. V was pared by 1 base and J by 10 bases, with 13 bases between. The CDR3 protein is CSVEVPGLAAFF. CDR3 sequence (DNA): TGCAGCGTTGAAGTTCCGGGTTTGGCAGCTTTCTTT.

The V and J genes are TRBV6-5 and TRBJ1-1; 8 nucleotides match TRBD1. Looked up from germline, CDR1 is MNHEY and CDR2 is SVGAGI. V lost 6 bases, J lost 1 base, and 7 bases stayed unmatched. The CDR3 consists of 15 residues. The DNA of the CDR3 is TGTGCCAGCAGGTACCCGGGACAGGCGAACACTGAAGCTTTCTTT. Translating it yields CASRYPGQANTEAFF.

The genes are TRBV4-3 and TRBJ1-3, with a weak D call TRBD1 (6 bases). Germline lookup yields CDR1 LGHNA and CDR2 YSLEER. Trimming stripped 0 bases from V and 2 bases from J, with 14 bases between. The CDR3 contains 17 residues. The CDR3 coding sequence is TGCGCCAGCAGCCAAGATTTTCGGGGGGCGGCTGGAAACACCATATATTTT. Protein: CASSQDFRGAAGNTIYF.